The subject of this entry is one TCR beta chain. The data were taken from a study of blood T cell repertoires in COVID-19. Study background: Material from acute and convalescent COVID-19 was sourced from the United States, Italy and Spain. T cells, B-cell-depleted T cells, or PBMCs provided the cDNA or gDNA that served as material.

CDR1 and CDR2 from the germline V gene are SGDLS and YYNGEE. V dropped 0 bases and J dropped 4; count of bases not matched to a gene: 4. This CDR3 has 15 residues. The authors' processing: The assay estimated nucleated cells by amplifying reference gene primers. The assay was immunoSEQ multiplex PCR, and TCRdb's table has in-frame clones only and misses some. For V, J and clone size, that table is used; D and trimming come from the DNA. The repertoire has a few hundred thousand clones, around nine tenths of them found once; the top ten carry 8.5% to 10%. The clonotype was recovered from a man aged 35-49 years who had recovered from COVID-19. The chain has TRBV9 and TRBJ2-5, with 9 bases lining up with TRBD1. The sequencing sample was made of peripheral blood. The CDR3 region has the DNA TGTGCCAGCAGCGTAGGACAGGGGGTAGTAGAGACCCAGTACTTC. Translating it yields CASSVGQGVVETQYF.